A selection of T cell receptor beta chains follows, all from one sample in a study of cytomegalovirus exposure and HLA in healthy donors. Using immunoSEQ multiplex PCR, the repertoire was profiled, and TCRdb retains in-frame clones only, with some absent. The sample features more than 50,000 clones, with approximately 6.9% in its top ten. Source material: PBMCs. The source of these receptors is a woman aged 40 to 50 in good health and CMV-seronegative. The CDR3 runs from the conserved cysteine through the conserved F or W. A D gene is named only where the DNA matches it firmly.

len,d_gene,j_gene,v_gene,CDR3nt,CDR3aa
17,TRBD1,TRBJ1-1,TRBV18,TGTGCCAGCACACGTAACCGTGACAGGGGGCATGACACTGAAGCTTTCTTT,CASTRNRDRGHDTEAFF
16,.,TRBJ1-3,TRBV9,TGTGCCAGCAGCGCGCTACAGAGTTTCTCTGGAAACACCATATATTTT,CASSALQSFSGNTIYF
15,.,TRBJ2-5,TRBV15,TGTGCCACCAGCAGATCGGCACAGGGAGGGGAGACCCAGTACTTC,CATSRSAQGGETQYF
14,.,TRBJ1-4,TRBV28,TGTGCCAGCAGTTGGACTGACCCTAATGAAAAACTGTTTTTT,CASSWTDPNEKLFF
15,TRBD1,TRBJ1-1,TRBV28,TGTGCCAGCAGTTTAGTGGGACAGGGGAACACTGAAGCTTTCTTT,CASSLVGQGNTEAFF
14,.,TRBJ2-3,TRBV5-1,TGCGCCAGCAGCCTTGGTCAGGTCATCGATACGCAGTATTTT,CASSLGQVIDTQYF
15,TRBD1,TRBJ1-1,TRBV7-6,TGTGCCAGCAGCTTAGCGGGACAGGGGGCCGGGAAAGCTTTCTTT,CASSLAGQGAGKAFF
14,TRBD1,TRBJ1-2,TRBV5-1,TGCGCCAGCAGCTTGGCCCAGGGGACAGATGGCTACACCTTC,CASSLAQGTDGYTF
16,TRBD2,TRBJ2-1,TRBV5-4,TGTGCCAGCAGCTTGAGGCCGACTAGCCATTCCAATGAGCAGTTCTTC,CASSLRPTSHSNEQFF
14,TRBD2,TRBJ2-7,TRBV6-1,TGTGCCACCTCGGGCAGCGGGGGCCATTACGAGCAGTACTTC,CATSGSGGHYEQYF
14,.,TRBJ1-2,TRBV5-8,TGTGCCAGCAGCTTATATCGGGAGGCTAATGGCTACACCTTC,CASSLYREANGYTF
17,TRBD2,TRBJ2-3,TRBV5-1,TGCGCCAGCAGCTTGGAGGGGACTAGCGGGAGGATAGATACGCAGTATTTT,CASSLEGTSGRIDTQYF
15,.,TRBJ1-3,TRBV30,TGTGCCTGGAGTGCGGACAGCGACTCTGGAAACACCATATATTTT,CAWSADSDSGNTIYF
13,.,TRBJ1-2,TRBV5-4,TGTGCCAGCAGCTTAAGCGGGGACTATGGCTACACCTTC,CASSLSGDYGYTF
14,.,TRBJ2-7,TRBV6-6,TGTGCCAGCAGTTACGGGCCCAATTCCTACGAGCAGTACTTC,CASSYGPNSYEQYF
14,.,TRBJ2-5,TRBV5-1,TGCGCCAGCAGCTCGGGATCGTGGGCAGAGACCCAGTACTTC,CASSSGSWAETQYF
15,TRBD2,TRBJ2-1,TRBV27,TGTGCCAGCCGGGCGGGCGGGGGGGGCTACAATGAGCAGTTCTTC,CASRAGGGGYNEQFF
18,TRBD1,TRBJ1-1,TRBV5-4,TGTGCCAGCAGCTTGGGGCTTGCGACAGGGGGCCACAGAACTGAAGCTTTCTTT,CASSLGLATGGHRTEAFF
12,.,TRBJ2-7,TRBV6-6,TGTGCCAGCAGTTACTCTAGCTACGAGCAGTACTTC,CASSYSSYEQYF
16,.,TRBJ1-2,TRBV4-2,TGTGCCAGTATGCCCACGGCATACACAGCTAACTATGGCTACACCTTC,CASMPTAYTANYGYTF
14,TRBD1,TRBJ1-2,TRBV18,TGTGCCAGCTCACCACCGGAGGGGGCTGGGGGCTACACCTTC,CASSPPEGAGGYTF
18,TRBD1,TRBJ1-2,TRBV15,TGTGCCACCAGCAGAGACCAGCCTGGGGACAGCGGAAACTATGGCTACACCTTC,CATSRDQPGDSGNYGYTF
17,TRBD1,TRBJ1-2,TRBV7-7,TGTGCCAGCAGCCATCCCGGGACAGGGCTGACTAACTATGGCTACACCTTC,CASSHPGTGLTNYGYTF
16,.,TRBJ1-1,TRBV18,TGTGCCAGCTCACCGAGGAGGACCGACTCTAACACTGAAGCTTTCTTT,CASSPRRTDSNTEAFF
15,.,TRBJ2-2,TRBV4-1,TGCGCCAGCAGCCCGGGGCCAGGGGACACCGGGGAGCTGTTTTTT,CASSPGPGDTGELFF
14,.,TRBJ1-4,TRBV28,TGTGCCAGCAGTTTGACAGCCCCTAATGAAAAACTGTTTTTT,CASSLTAPNEKLFF
15,TRBD1,TRBJ2-7,TRBV9,TGTGCCAGCAGTAGAGGGGACAGCCGAACCTACGAGCAGTACTTC,CASSRGDSRTYEQYF
12,.,TRBJ2-7,TRBV4-2,TGTGCCAGCAGCCTCGGGACCTACGAGCAGTACTTC,CASSLGTYEQYF
14,.,TRBJ1-1,TRBV27,TGTGCCAGCAGTATCCGAAGGGGGGGGACTGAAGCTTTCTTT,CASSIRRGGTEAFF
16,TRBD1,TRBJ1-6,TRBV6-4,TGTGCCAGCAGCCGAACAGGGGGTTCAGATAATTCACCCCTCCACTTT,CASSRTGGSDNSPLHF
14,TRBD1,TRBJ2-7,TRBV19,TGTGCCAGTATGGGACAGGGACCCTCCTACGAGCAGTACTTC,CASMGQGPSYEQYF
16,TRBD1,TRBJ2-7,TRBV18,TGTGCCAGCTCACCGGGCGGAGGACAGGGGGCCTACGAGCAGTACTTC,CASSPGGGQGAYEQYF
15,.,TRBJ1-4,TRBV7-8,TGTGCCAGCAGCTTAGGCCCGGGGAAGCGTGAAAAACTGTTTTTT,CASSLGPGKREKLFF
13,.,TRBJ2-7,TRBV18,TGTGCCAGCTCACCAAACAGCACCTACGAGCAGTACTTC,CASSPNSTYEQYF
16,TRBD1,TRBJ1-2,TRBV5-1,TGCGCCAGCAGCTTGGAAACAGGGGCGGCGACGAGTGGCTACACCTTC,CASSLETGAATSGYTF
13,TRBD1,TRBJ1-2,TRBV6-7,TGTGCCTTACAGGGGGCCTTAAACTATGGCTACACCTTC,CALQGALNYGYTF
15,.,TRBJ2-3,TRBV9,TGTGCCAGCAGCGTGGCGGGGGCTAGCACAGATACGCAGTATTTT,CASSVAGASTDTQYF
15,TRBD2,TRBJ2-7,TRBV27,TGTGCCAGCAGTTTCACTAGCGACTTTGCCTACGAGCAGTACTTC,CASSFTSDFAYEQYF
13,TRBD1,TRBJ1-1,TRBV29-1,TGCAGCGTTGGACAGGGGGCGCCGACTGAAGCTTTCTTT,CSVGQGAPTEAFF
15,TRBD2,TRBJ2-7,TRBV5-1,TGCGCCAGCAGCCCTGGTACTAGCGGGACCTACGAGCAGTCCTTC,CASSPGTSGTYEQSF
16,.,TRBJ1-2,TRBV6-5,TGTGCCAGCAGTTACGAAGGCACAGCTACAGTCTATGGCTACACCTTC,CASSYEGTATVYGYTF
15,.,TRBJ1-6,TRBV5-8,TGTGCCAGCAGCTTTGGGGTGGGGGGTAATTCACCCCTCCACTTT,CASSFGVGGNSPLHF
15,.,TRBJ1-3,TRBV5-1,TGCGCCAGCAGCTTGGGAACAGTCTCTGGAAACAACATATATTTT,CASSLGTVSGNNIYF
15,.,TRBJ2-7,TRBV6-4,TGTGCCAGCAGCAAGGAGGGCGACGGGCCCTACGAGCAGTACTTC,CASSKEGDGPYEQYF
14,.,TRBJ2-3,TRBV27,TGTGCCAGCACCAAACGAACAGGGACAGATACGCAGTATTTT,CASTKRTGTDTQYF
12,.,TRBJ1-1,TRBV2,TGTGCCAGCAGCCCTGGCGGAACTGAAGCTTTCTTT,CASSPGGTEAFF
14,.,TRBJ2-7,TRBV28,TGTGCCAGCAGCCCGGGACTCCCTACCTACGAGCAGTACTTC,CASSPGLPTYEQYF
15,TRBD1,TRBJ2-2,TRBV7-9,TGTGCCAGCAGTCAGACAGGGGGCAACCCCGGGGAGCTGTTTTTT,CASSQTGGNPGELFF
18,TRBD1,TRBJ1-3,TRBV5-1,TGCGCCAGCAGGGGAGACAGGGGGCCCTCTCTCTCTGGAAACACCATATATTTT,CASRGDRGPSLSGNTIYF
14,.,TRBJ1-1,TRBV6-6,TGTGCCAGCAGTTACGGGGCGGAGAACACTGAAGCTTTCTTT,CASSYGAENTEAFF
14,.,TRBJ1-1,TRBV7-2,TGTGCCAGCAGCTTAAACGGTCGGGGCACTGAAGCTTTCTTT,CASSLNGRGTEAFF
15,TRBD1,TRBJ2-7,TRBV4-2,TGTGCCAGCGGATCCTCCGGGACAGAGGGAGCCGAGCAGTACTTC,CASGSSGTEGAEQYF
13,.,TRBJ1-1,TRBV9,TGTGCCAGCAGCGTAGAAACGGGCACTGAAGCTTTCTTT,CASSVETGTEAFF
14,.,TRBJ1-1,TRBV30,TGTGCCTGGAGACTACAGGGCCGGGGCACTGAAGCTTTCTTT,CAWRLQGRGTEAFF
13,TRBD1,TRBJ1-2,TRBV6-5,TGTGCCAGCAGTTACGGGACAGGGAAGGGCTACACCTTC,CASSYGTGKGYTF
15,TRBD1,TRBJ2-7,TRBV28,TGTGCCAGCAGCCCCGGACAGGAAATCTCCTACGAGCAGTACTTC,CASSPGQEISYEQYF
18,TRBD1,TRBJ1-1,TRBV18,TGTGCCAGCTCACTGACAGGGGGCGGAAAGCTCATGAACACTGAAGCTTTCTTT,CASSLTGGGKLMNTEAFF
12,.,TRBJ1-1,TRBV28,TGTGCCAGCTTAGGGGAACACTCTGAAGCTTTCTTT,CASLGEHSEAFF
17,TRBD2,TRBJ2-3,TRBV28,TGTGCCAGCAGTCGTACTAGCGGGAGGGCCGTTGGAGATACGCAGTATTTT,CASSRTSGRAVGDTQYF
15,TRBD2,TRBJ2-3,TRBV28,TGTGCCAGCAGTTTACGAGGGGAGGGCTCAGATACGCAGTATTTT,CASSLRGEGSDTQYF